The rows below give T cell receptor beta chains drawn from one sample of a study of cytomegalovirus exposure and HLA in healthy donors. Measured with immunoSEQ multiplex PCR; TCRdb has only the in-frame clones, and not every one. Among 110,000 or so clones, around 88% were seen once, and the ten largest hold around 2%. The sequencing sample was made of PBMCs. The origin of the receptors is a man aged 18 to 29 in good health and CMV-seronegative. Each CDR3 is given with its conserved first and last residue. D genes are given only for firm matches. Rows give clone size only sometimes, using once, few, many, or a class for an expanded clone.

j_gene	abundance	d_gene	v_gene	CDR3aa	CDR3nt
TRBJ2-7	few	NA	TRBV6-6	CASSRGTTYEQYF	TGTGCCAGCAGTAGGGGGACAACCTACGAGCAGTACTTC
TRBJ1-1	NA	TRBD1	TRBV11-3	CASSYGQGTEAFF	TGTGCCAGCAGCTACGGACAGGGTACTGAAGCTTTCTTT
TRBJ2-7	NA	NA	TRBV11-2	CASSFRDTAYEQYF	TGTGCCAGCAGCTTCCGGGACACCGCCTACGAGCAGTACTTC
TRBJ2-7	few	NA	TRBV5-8	CASSVDSPYEQYF	TGTGCCAGCAGCGTGGACAGTCCCTACGAGCAGTACTTC
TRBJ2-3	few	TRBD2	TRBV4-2	CASSQDTSGMDTQYF	TGTGCCAGCAGCCAAGATACTAGCGGGATGGATACGCAGTATTTT
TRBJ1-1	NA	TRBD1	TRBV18	CASSPPTGGRLGDTEAFF	TGTGCCAGCTCACCACCAACAGGGGGCCGCTTAGGGGACACTGAAGCTTTCTTT
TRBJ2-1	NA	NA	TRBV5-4	CASSLSGVLGNEQFF	TGTGCCAGCAGCTTGTCCGGGGTCTTAGGAAATGAGCAGTTCTTC
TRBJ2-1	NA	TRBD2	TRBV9	CASSGGTSLSHNEQFF	TGTGCCAGCAGCGGGGGGACTAGCTTAAGTCACAATGAGCAGTTCTTC
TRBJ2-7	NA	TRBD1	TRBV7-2	CASRYTGGNYEQYF	TGTGCCAGCAGATACACAGGGGGAAACTACGAGCAGTACTTC
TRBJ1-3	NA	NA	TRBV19	CASSILAISSGNTIYF	TGTGCCAGTAGTATTCTCGCTATAAGCTCTGGAAACACCATATATTTT
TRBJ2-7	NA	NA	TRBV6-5	CASSSSFYEQYF	TGTGCCAGCAGTTCTTCCTTCTACGAGCAGTACTTC
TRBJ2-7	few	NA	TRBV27	CASSFALFYEQYF	TGTGCCAGCAGTTTTGCACTATTCTACGAGCAGTACTTC
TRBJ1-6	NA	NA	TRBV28	CASSFRQGNNSPLHF	TGTGCCAGCAGTTTTCGGCAGGGAAATAATTCACCCCTCCACTTT